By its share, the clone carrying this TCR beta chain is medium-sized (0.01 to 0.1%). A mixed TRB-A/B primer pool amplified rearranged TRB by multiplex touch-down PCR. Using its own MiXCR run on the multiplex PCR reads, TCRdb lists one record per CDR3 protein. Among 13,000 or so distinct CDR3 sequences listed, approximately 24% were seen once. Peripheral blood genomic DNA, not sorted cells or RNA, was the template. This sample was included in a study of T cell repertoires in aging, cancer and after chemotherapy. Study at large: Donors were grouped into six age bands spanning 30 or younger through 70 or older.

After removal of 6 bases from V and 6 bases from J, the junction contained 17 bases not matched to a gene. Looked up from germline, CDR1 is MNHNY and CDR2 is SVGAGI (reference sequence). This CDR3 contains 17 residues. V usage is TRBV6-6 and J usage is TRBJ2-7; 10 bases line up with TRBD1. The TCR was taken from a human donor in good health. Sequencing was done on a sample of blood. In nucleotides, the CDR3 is TGTGCCAGCAGCCCCTGGACAGGGGGGCGACCAGAGGTCGAGCAGTACTTC. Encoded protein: CASSPWTGGRPEVEQYF.